This entry concerns a single T cell receptor (beta chain). Its antigen target is currently unknown. Base-call qualities are not available, and no considerably larger clone is one nucleotide away. This sample was included in a study of cytomegalovirus exposure and HLA in healthy donors (dated by TCRdb to 2016 to 2017). Notes on the research overall: According to an earlier analysis of 587 of the donors, some 170 million T cells yielded over 90 million unique TCR beta sequences and less than 300 Gb of sequence data. About 300 gigabases of sequencing data and approximately 85 million unique TCR sequences were included in an early release covering about 700 HLA-typed donors. The study combined high-throughput TCR immunosequencing, statistical association of individual TCRs with disease status, and machine learning to predict cytomegalovirus infection status. The study profiled the T cell repertoires of 666 subjects by immunosequencing and related them to cytomegalovirus serostatus. Every repertoire in the discovery cohort had been generated on one and the same sequencing platform. Rather than drawing on any new phenotypic data, the later analysis identified candidate immune exposures from TCR beta sequences and the way those sequences occurred across donors. The study aimed to test whether cataloging public T cell receptors could reveal signatures of past pathogen exposure. Typing coverage varied by locus: roughly 620-640 donors for A, B, C, DRB1 and DQB1; 500 to 550 for DQA1; about 600 for DPA1; approximately 450 for DPB1. Because of strong linkage in the cohort, a handful of DR-DQ haplotypes were treated as single units for association and clustering. Among the roughly 390 genotyped donors, around 81% belonged to the genetic ancestry cluster associated with self-reported Caucasian donors. Among 350 to 400 genotyped donors of the cohort, an average of around 240,000 unique TCR beta nucleotide sequences were sequenced per donor, roughly 18% of them non-productive. Donor age, sex, ethnicity and CMV serostatus were collected together with the repertoire data. A later analysis re-examined previously published TCR beta repertoires from more than 550 donors and added high-resolution HLA genotyping to investigate patterns of TCR occurrence. Both class I and class II loci were covered by HLA typing, at four-digit resolution. A later genetic analysis took genome-wide SNP genotypes for about 60% of the roughly 670 donors and used that subset as a discovery cohort. Along with the approximately 600-subject first cohort, a separate validation cohort of over a hundred different subjects was used. In an earlier analysis of roughly 600 of the donors, high-throughput TCR beta sequencing was used to judge whether each TCR beta V gene segment behaved as functional or pseudogenic. Study-wide findings and limitations: Most TCR sequences were observed very rarely across donors, whereas some public TCRs were present in many individuals. Only TCR beta chains were sequenced in this cohort, and the absence of alpha or paired-chain data limited detectable features. A cluster of highly shared sequence variants was judged likely to be a technical artifact of the sequencing pipeline. Because HLA typing was unavailable for some donors at each locus, only the typed subset was used in association tests. A later genetic analysis associated a missense DCLRE1C variant with V-gene and J-gene trimming of TCR beta chains, and an independent cohort replicated the association. Because counts were too low, 15 to 20 rarely observed V segments, including chromosome 9 orphons, were excluded from the earlier analysis of 587 of the donors. In a later analysis, TCR association rates were found to vary across HLA loci, with the most associated TCRs seen for DRB1 alleles and the fewest for HLA-C alleles. Correlated functional status among segregating V segments might be attributable to linkage disequilibrium, but an unknown experimental factor could not be ruled out. According to a later analysis, most CMV-associated TCR beta chains appeared to be HLA-restricted, and the HLA associations seemed to be driven largely by CMV exposure. A few of the identified cytomegalovirus-associated TCR beta chains were confirmed in vitro to be specific for cytomegalovirus antigens. In a later analysis, HLA-associated TCR beta chains showed more clonal expansion and lower generation probabilities than non-associated chains that were equally common. At a false discovery rate of 0.05, a later analysis linked fewer than 20,000 TCR beta sequences to specific HLA alleles. A later analysis reported that several top co-occurrence clusters appeared linked to parvovirus B19, influenza, CMV and Epstein-Barr virus. Presence/absence analyses assumed roughly uniform sequencing depth across donors, an assumption that may not hold. Immune exposure information for the cohort was limited to CMV serostatus. Broadly in line with IMGT annotations, most TCR beta V segments showed up in productive rearrangements about 87% or about 30% of the time in an earlier analysis of around 550 of the donors. The authors suggested that the approach could potentially be extended to other disease states and immunological phenotypes. The 87-base-pair reads could not distinguish some IMGT-functional V segments, including TRBV6-2 and TRBV6-3, so those segments were excluded. Compared with the approximately 700-donor mean, donors in an Asian-associated ancestry cluster had fewer N-insertions in productive TCRs, according to a later genetic analysis. A total of roughly 160 TCR beta chains were listed by the study as associated with cytomegalovirus. Assigning TCR associations to individual alleles was difficult when HLA alleles, especially DR and DQ, strongly co-occurred. A further reported finding was that TCR beta sequences accurately predicted the HLA-A and HLA-B alleles for most subjects in the first cohort. The classifier was reported to diagnose cytomegalovirus status with high specificity and sensitivity in both the original cohort and the validation cohort.

Library preparation employed the immunoSEQ multiplex PCR assay. A mixture of 60 forward primers for TCR Vbeta segments and 13 reverse primers for TCR Jbeta segments was used in the multiplex PCR. The CDR3 region of rearranged TCR beta genes was amplified from genomic DNA by a multiplex PCR assay. Amplified TCR beta libraries were sequenced as 87-base-pair reads on the Illumina HiSeq System. The original pipeline was this. A later analysis tallied around 87 million unique TCR beta chains across the 640 or so repertoires, and approximately 9.9 million of those chains were shared by two or more donors. To remove PCR and sequencing errors, raw reads were error-corrected and collapsed into unique sequences using a nearest-neighbor algorithm that merged closely related sequences. CDR3 sequences were aligned to IMGT reference sequences to assign V, D and J gene segments. For a sequence to be retained, at least a six-nucleotide match to both a V gene segment and a J gene segment was required. Rearrangements were called productive when the CDR3 lacked stop codons and stayed in frame with V and J; all others were non-productive. CDR3 was defined according to IMGT convention as the region running from the second conserved V-encoded cysteine to the conserved J-encoded phenylalanine. The earlier analysis of more than 450 of the donors excluded sequences that lacked an unambiguous match to a single V gene segment. An earlier analysis of just under 600 of the donors called V segments functional above 56.7% productive rearrangements and segregating when the between-donor standard deviation exceeded 5%. A statistical classification framework was developed to diagnose cytomegalovirus status using the catalog of TCR beta chain sequences. A later analysis assigned V and J genes by comparing TCR nucleotide sequences with IMGT/GENE-DB human TR gene sequences. The TCRdist pipeline was used in a later analysis to assign CDR3 sequences and most-parsimonious VDJ recombination scenarios. In a later analysis, every TCR beta chain was defined by the combination of its CDR3 amino acid sequence and its V-gene family, and reads without a unique V-gene family were dropped. To address suspected cross-contamination and a sequencing artifact, a later analysis removed 592 highly shared, low-generation-probability nucleotide sequences. A later analysis calculated a clonal expansion index for each public chain from normalized within-repertoire ranks of inferred template counts. In a later analysis, generation probabilities were computed with a VDJ recombination model fitted to out-of-frame rearrangements, and the resulting probabilities were checked against IGoR. A later analysis scored TCR-TCR, TCR-HLA and TCR-CMV co-occurrence with hypergeometric tests, applying a repertoire-size bias correction to TCR pairs. False discovery rates were estimated in a later analysis by permuting HLA or CMV assignments 20 times. A later analysis grouped co-occurring TCRs with DBSCAN, adding TCRdist sequence similarity when clustering within HLA-allele-positive subsets. Repertoires with fewer than 30,000 or more than 120,000 public chains, plus five repertoires with anomalous nucleotide sharing, were excluded from co-occurrence clustering. TCRdb carries this immuneACCESS record with in-frame sequences only. Its versions omit some clonotypes, under half of them owing to an unresolved V gene in the studies checked, with the rest unexplained. V and J calls and clone size follow that table, whereas D and trimming were derived from the DNA. The sample profile shows approximately 200,000 clones; around 79% of them were found once. Of the sample, roughly 1.6% is held by the ten largest clones.

Trimming accounts for 6 bases at V and 6 bases at J, while the number of junction bases matched to no gene is 2. CDR1 LNHDA and CDR2 SQIVND were looked up in the germline V gene (reference sequence). The CDR3 measures 11 amino acids from cysteine to phenylalanine. The sequence is cut down to CDR3 DNA, 33 bases in frame from base 1. In total, 666 healthy bone marrow donors made up the cohort. At the time of sampling, all cohort members were nominally healthy, though unrecorded immune exposures were likely present. The donor was CMV seronegative and belonged to the group of 320 or so seronegative cohort members. A peripheral blood sample was provided by each donor, and peripheral blood mononuclear cells were used for TCR beta sequencing. The Qiagen DNeasy Blood Extraction Kit was used to extract genomic DNA from the blood cell samples.

Recombination connected TRBV19 to TRBJ2-7, and TRBD2 matches 7 of the central bases. This sequence was found in a woman aged 18-30 years in good health and CMV-seronegative. The sequencing sample was made of PBMCs. The DNA sequence is as follows: TGTGCCAGTAGGGGGGGGGTCGAGCAGTACTTC. Translated, this gives CASRGGVEQYF.